Sequencing of this T cell receptor beta chain was carried out in a study of vaccination and CD4 T cells after COVID-19. Study-wide background: Control cultures used a CEFX viral epitope pool, an HIV-1 Nef peptide pool, or no peptide.

Study-wide results and limits: Researchers report that a median approximately 90% of reactive clones in convalescent patients surfaced only post-vaccination.

A note on this clonotype: Its antigen is not known.

The treatment is: roughly 10-day PBMC culture with coronavirus spike peptide pools or control peptides (ViraFEST assay). Peptide-pool expansion of antigen-specific T cells preceded TCR sequencing in ViraFEST. The Oncomine TCR Beta short-read assay was what sequenced the DNA obtained from cultured CD4+ T cells. TCRdb fed the PCR reads into MiXCR, producing one record per CDR3 protein. The sample carries some 15,000 distinct CDR3 sequences, approximately 60% recorded once. Sequences were obtained from CD4+ T cells from blood, cultured in vitro. The receptor was isolated from a human donor who had recovered from COVID-19.

The CDR3 here is CASSIGSGTSLYEQYF. CDR3 nucleotide sequence: TGTGCCAGTAGTATAGGTTCGGGGACAAGCCTCTACGAGCAGTACTTC. This rearrangement joins TRBV19 to TRBJ2-7, with a weak D call TRBD1 (6 bases). CDR1 is LNHDA and CDR2 is SQIVND in the germline V gene (reference sequence). The CDR3 runs to 16 residues. Trimming removed 1 base from V and 3 bases from J, with 16 bases in between.